This T cell receptor (beta chain) was documented in a study of early T cells in non-severe SARS-CoV-2 infection. In germline, CDR1 is SGHTA, CDR2 FQGNSA. Deletions cut 6 bases from V and 0 bases from J, with 8 bases between. This CDR3 is 14 amino acids long. This clonotype showed up many times. TCRdb itself ran the 5' RACE reads through MiXCR, one entry per CDR3 protein. The sample has 35,000 to 45,000 distinct CDR3 sequences; 3% to 4.5% are singletons. Sequenced input: whole blood. The V gene is TRBV7-2, the J gene TRBJ2-2, with D unresolved. The receptor was derived from an adult who was a healthcare worker with PCR-confirmed SARS-CoV-2 infection or an uninfected control (not recorded which). CDR3 protein: CASSLTANTGELFF. The DNA of the CDR3 is TGTGCCAGCAGTTTAACAGCGAACACCGGGGAGCTGTTTTTT.